Listed here are 14 T cell receptor beta chains from one sample, sequenced in a study of shared clonotypes between healthy human individuals. The data were produced by immunoSEQ multiplex PCR, yet TCRdb's version contains in-frame clones alone and is incomplete. This repertoire shows hundreds of thousands of clones, 90% to 97% found once; its top ten account for under 0.06%. The sequenced sample consisted of naive CD4+ T cells sorted from blood. Described subset: CD45RA+ positively selected. These receptor sequences come from a woman between 25 and 40 years old in good health.

V gene TRBV28 combines with J gene TRBJ2-7; the D is unclear. Germline values: CDR1 MDHEN, CDR2 SYDVKM. The V and J ends lost 2 bases and 3 bases respectively, with 11 bases between them. The CDR3 spans 14 residues. The CDR3 nucleotides are TGTGCCAGCAGTTTAGGGCCCGAACTCTACGAGCAGTACTTC. Amino acid sequence: CASSLGPELYEQYF.

The chain uses TRBV28 and TRBJ2-1; tentative D call: TRBD2 (6 bases). The germline gives CDR1 MDHEN, CDR2 SYDVKM. The CDR3 length is 16 residues. V was pared by 7 bases and J by 5 bases, with 21 bases between. DNA of the CDR3: TGTGCCAGCACTTCTCAATTGGCAGGCGGGGACAATGAGCAGTTCTTC. The encoded protein is CASTSQLAGGDNEQFF.

The J gene is TRBJ2-1, the V gene TRBV10-2; TRBD1 agrees at 9 bases. The CDR3 spans 15 residues. The junction had 10 bases not matched to a gene; V was cut back by 6 bases and J by 7 bases. Germline V lookup: CDR1 WSHSY, CDR2 SAAADI. This CDR3 is CASSSGTGSSNEQFF. The CDR3 DNA follows: TGCGCCAGCAGCTCAGGGACAGGGAGTAGTAATGAGCAGTTCTTC.

J is TRBJ2-7 and V is TRBV28; 11 bases line up with TRBD1. This CDR3 region has 14 residues. CDR1 and CDR2 from the germline V gene are MDHEN and SYDVKM. Trimming removed 7 bases from V and 6 bases from J; junction bases left unmatched: 8. Here the CDR3 DNA reads TGTGCCAGCACCACCGGACAGGGGGCATTCGAGCAGTACTTC. Translation: CASTTGQGAFEQYF.

The sample holds one count of this clone. Other DNA sequences in this sample translate to the same CDR3. The chain couples TRBV28 to TRBJ2-2; D is uncertain. CDR1 and CDR2 from the germline V gene are MDHEN and SYDVKM. This CDR3 region has 12 residues. Between the trimmed V and J ends, which lost 2 bases and 5 bases, there was a span of 3 bases. CDR3 region: CASSLVTGELFF. For the CDR3, the DNA is TGTGCCAGCAGTTTAGTGACCGGGGAGCTGTTTTTT.

J is TRBJ2-7 and V is TRBV19; D is uncertain. Germline loops: CDR1 LNHDA, CDR2 SQIVND (reference sequence). The V end was cut by 6 bases, the J end by 2 bases, with 26 bases between. This CDR3 is 18 amino acids long. The CDR3: CASSLIILGSGTAYEQYF. The DNA for the CDR3 is TGTGCCAGTAGCCTTATCATCCTCGGGTCGGGTACGGCCTACGAGCAGTACTTC.

This clone was detected a few times. This chain connects TRBV28 to TRBJ2-5; 7 nucleotides line up with TRBD1. The length of the CDR3 is 18 residues. Unmatched junction bases numbered 12, after V lost 1 base and J lost 1 base. Germline-derived CDR1 and CDR2 are MDHEN and SYDVKM. CDR3 sequence: CASSLFLKWDSIQETQYF. In DNA, the CDR3 is TGTGCCAGCAGTTTATTCTTAAAATGGGACAGCATCCAAGAGACCCAGTACTTC.

This rearrangement joins TRBV28 to TRBJ1-5, with 7 positions matching TRBD1. Germline V CDR1 and CDR2: MDHEN, SYDVKM. With 4 bases clipped from V and 1 base from J, the junction kept 10 bases outside the gene matches. The length of the CDR3 is 17 residues. CDR3 DNA sequence: TGTGCCAGCAGTTCGGCTAGAGAGACAGGGAGCAATCAGCCCCAGCATTTT. Translated: CASSSARETGSNQPQHF.

This chain connects TRBV6-6 to TRBJ2-1; 11 bases line up with TRBD2. Germline V CDR1 and CDR2: MNHNY, SVGAGI (reference sequence). V dropped 7 bases and J dropped 7; count of bases not matched to a gene: 9. The CDR3 covers 15 residues. The chain's CDR3 is CASNNRLAGGNEQFF. The DNA for the CDR3 is TGTGCCAGCAACAACAGGCTAGCGGGAGGTAATGAGCAGTTCTTC.

This clone was counted a few times. This rearrangement joins TRBV28 to TRBJ2-7; 8 nucleotides match TRBD1. Germline V gene lookup returns CDR1 MDHEN and CDR2 SYDVKM. The CDR3 extends over 12 amino acids. Losses at the gene ends were 6 bases for V and 7 bases for J; bases not matched to a gene: 5. CDR3 loop: CASSSGGSEQYF. The CDR3 DNA sequence: TGTGCCAGCAGCTCAGGGGGCTCGGAGCAGTACTTC.

In regard to this clone: The sample contains more than one DNA sequence encoding this CDR3. The chain carries TRBV28 and TRBJ1-2; the match to TRBD1 covers 10 bases. The CDR3 is 14 amino acids. CDR1 and CDR2 from the germline V gene are MDHEN and SYDVKM. The ends lost 5 bases at V and 2 bases at J; junction bases unmatched: 2. The CDR3, as DNA: TGTGCCAGCAGTCGACAGGGGGCCAACTATGGCTACACCTTC. This sequence encodes CASSRQGANYGYTF.

The sample holds one count of this clone. V and J are TRBV5-4 and TRBJ2-2; the D gene is possibly TRBD2 (7 bases). V lost 4 bases and J lost 3, with 19 bases in between. The CDR3 has 17 amino acids. Looked up from germline, CDR1 is SGHNT and CDR2 is YYREEE (reference sequence). The CDR3 spells CASSPGGRESYTGELFF. CDR3 in DNA: TGTGCCAGCAGCCCCGGGGGGCGGGAGTCTTACACCGGGGAGCTGTTTTTT.

The V gene is TRBV30, the J gene TRBJ1-4; D ambiguous. The germline V and J ends were trimmed by 2 bases and 4 bases, with 8 bases remaining between them. Germline-derived CDR1 and CDR2 are GTSNPN and SVGIG (reference sequence). The CDR3 covers 13 residues. CDR3 in amino acids: CAWSPPNNEKLFF. In DNA, the CDR3 is TGTGCCTGGAGTCCCCCGAATAATGAAAAACTGTTTTTT.

V gene TRBV21-1 combines with J gene TRBJ2-7; the D call TRBD2 from the table was never checked on the DNA. TRBV21-1 is labeled a pseudogene. The CDR3 contains 15 residues. The CDR3 DNA reads as TGTGCCAGCAGCAATTTCTTCCTCCTTTCCTACGAGCAGTACTTC. This encodes CASSNFFLLSYEQYF.